This T cell receptor (beta chain) was sequenced during a study of blood T cell repertoires in COVID-19. Study background: Both acute and convalescent COVID-19 samples were obtained from the United States, Italy and Spain. The cDNA or gDNA used as material had been derived from T cells, B-cell-depleted T cells, or PBMCs.

As handled by the study authors: Amplification with reference gene primers provided the estimates of nucleated cell counts. TCRdb's copy holds only in-frame clones and misses some; the assay was immunoSEQ multiplex PCR. The V and J calls and clone size come from that table; D and trimming were worked out from the DNA. The sample records around 140,000 clones, approximately 88% being singletons. There are 15 residues in the CDR3. Germline V gene sequence: CDR1 SGHTA, CDR2 FQGNSA. V lost 3 bases, J lost 2 bases, and 3 bases stayed unmatched. What was sequenced was peripheral blood. The TCR originated in a woman between 50 and 59 years old with acute or convalescent COVID-19. V gene TRBV7-2 combines with J gene TRBJ2-1, with 8 bases lining up with TRBD2. The CDR3 nucleotides read TGTGCCAGCAGCTTGGGCGGGGGGACCTACAATGAGCAGTTCTTC. Its translation is CASSLGGGTYNEQFF.